A single sample gave rise to the 32 T cell receptor beta chains below, sequenced in a study of siplizumab effects on memory and regulatory T cells. Libraries were prepared by immunoSEQ multiplex PCR; TCRdb keeps only in-frame clonotypes and omits some of them. The data contain about 56,000 clones, around 98% of them singletons. What was sequenced was naive CD8+ T cells sorted from blood. The receptors stem from a human donor in good health.

The CDR3 loop is CATSRVGGDHGYTF. The CDR3, as DNA: TGTGCCACCAGCAGAGTCGGCGGGGATCATGGCTACACCTTC. The chain is built from TRBV15 and TRBJ1-2; D call uncertain. The CDR3 extends over 14 amino acids. V shed 1 base and J shed 6 bases, with 12 bases lying between them. CDR1 and CDR2 from the germline V gene are LNHNV and YYDKDF (reference sequence). Drawing the rest from reference TRBV15 and TRBJ1-2, the complete variable domain is DAMVIQNPRYQVTQFGKPVTLSCSQTLNHNVMYWYQQKSSQAPKLLFHYYDKDFNNEADTPDNFQSRRPNTSFCFLDIRSPGLGDTAMYLCATSRVGGDHGYTFGSGTRLTVV.

This clone was found once. V is TRBV30 and J is TRBJ2-1, with 8 positions matching TRBD1. CDR1 GTSNPN and CDR2 SVGIG come from the germline V gene (reference sequence). The CDR3 is 14 residues long. V lost 2 bases to trimming and J lost 4 bases; unmatched junction nucleotides: 4. DNA of the CDR3: TGTGCCTGGAGTCACGGACAGGGTTACAATGAGCAGTTCTTC. Translating gives CAWSHGQGYNEQFF.

The rearrangement links TRBV7-9 to TRBJ2-1; TRBD1 matches 9 bases. With V trimmed by 5 bases and J by 5 bases, 4 bases remained unmatched. The CDR3 runs to 14 residues. CDR1 is SEHNR and CDR2 is FQNEAQ in the germline V gene (reference sequence). The DNA for the CDR3 is TGTGCCAGCAGCACTCGACAGGGGGACAATGAGCAGTTCTTC. Protein: CASSTRQGDNEQFF.

The J gene is TRBJ1-5, the V gene TRBV7-6, with D perhaps TRBD1 (5 bases). The CDR3 totals 14 residues. Per germline, CDR1 SGHVS and CDR2 FNYEAQ. The V gene lost 4 bases and the J gene lost 2 bases, with 9 bases spanning the gap. The CDR3 nucleotides read TGTGCCAGCAGCTCTCAGGGAGGCAATCAGCCCCAGCATTTT. Translated: CASSSQGGNQPQHF. The full variable domain, in which reference TRBV7-6 and TRBJ1-5 provide the parts outside the CDR3, is GAGVSQSPRYKVTKRGQDVALRCDPISGHVSLYWYRQALGQGPEFLTYFNYEAQQDKSGLPNDRFSAERPEGSISTLTIQRTEQRDSAMYRCASSSQGGNQPQHFGDGTRLSIL.

This chain links TRBV27 with TRBJ1-5, with no clear D. Per germline, CDR1 MNHEY and CDR2 SMNVEV (reference sequence). V was pared by 3 bases and J by 4 bases, with 7 bases between. The CDR3 is 13 amino acids. This CDR3 reads CASSFSVNQPQHF. The CDR3 region has the DNA TGTGCCAGCAGTTTCTCAGTGAATCAGCCCCAGCATTTT.

The CDR3 nucleotides are TGTGCCAGCAGTTCGGGACAGGGTCTCGACGAGCAGTACTTC. It yields the protein CASSSGQGLDEQYF. The J gene is TRBJ2-7, the V gene TRBV27; 9 bases fit TRBD1. The CDR3 length is 14 residues. Trimming removed 4 bases from V and 5 bases from J; junction bases left unmatched: 6. Germline V gives CDR1 MNHEY, CDR2 SMNVEV (reference sequence).

CDR3: CASSGTGVRYEQYF. CDR3 DNA sequence: TGTGCCAGCAGCGGGACAGGGGTTCGATACGAGCAGTACTTC. This sequence joins TRBV6-5 and TRBJ2-7; the match to TRBD1 covers 10 bases. Germline V CDR1 and CDR2: MNHEY, SVGAGI. Trimming took 6 bases from V and 4 from J; bases not matched to a gene: 6. CDR3 size: 14 residues.

The rearrangement uses TRBV4-1 and TRBJ2-1, with 11 bases that match TRBD2. Germline V gene lookup returns CDR1 MGHRA and CDR2 YSYEKL. V lost 4 bases to trimming and J lost 8 bases; unmatched junction nucleotides: 7. The CDR3 runs 15 residues. The CDR3 sequence: CASSPIAGGHDEQFF. For the CDR3, the DNA is TGCGCCAGCAGCCCCATAGCGGGAGGGCACGATGAGCAGTTCTTC.

The J gene is TRBJ2-1, the V gene TRBV13, with D uncertain. This CDR3 is built from 13 residues. Germline CDR1 and CDR2: PRHDT and FYEKMQ (reference sequence). Trimming cost V 10 bases and J 1 base, with 11 bases left between them. The CDR3 DNA is TGTGCCACCTTGTCCCCTTCCTACAATGAGCAGTTCTTC. It yields the protein CATLSPSYNEQFF.

This chain links TRBV7-6 with TRBJ2-7; possibly TRBD2 for D (6 bases). Between the trimmed V and J ends, which lost 1 base and 1 base, there was a span of 8 bases. The CDR3 loop spans 14 amino acids. In germline, CDR1 is SGHVS, CDR2 FNYEAQ. CDR3 DNA sequence: TGTGCCAGCAGCTTAGTCGGAGGGTCCTACGAGCAGTACTTC. It is translated as CASSLVGGSYEQYF.

The chain is built from TRBV6-6 and TRBJ1-2; D unresolved. The CDR3 runs to 16 residues. V lost 4 bases to trimming and J lost 5 bases, with 20 bases between them. CDR1 and CDR2 (germline): MNHNY, SVGAGI (reference sequence). Here the CDR3 reads CASSSWSDGKRYGYTF. The CDR3 DNA follows: TGTGCCAGCAGTTCCTGGTCCGACGGGAAGAGGTATGGCTACACCTTC.

The chain combines TRBV28 with TRBJ2-3; 11 nucleotides match TRBD2. The germline V gene encodes CDR1 MDHEN and CDR2 SYDVKM. The CDR3 runs to 16 residues. Trimming took 2 bases from V and 4 from J; bases not matched to a gene: 5. DNA for the CDR3: TGTGCCAGCAGTTTAGTACTAGCGGGAGTGGCAGATACGCAGTATTTT. It is translated as CASSLVLAGVADTQYF.

The chain has TRBV6-6 and TRBJ2-7; possible D gene TRBD1, 6 bases. Per germline, CDR1 MNHNY and CDR2 SVGAGI (reference sequence). Trimming removed 6 bases from V and 3 bases from J, with 9 bases in between. The CDR3 contains 12 residues. The CDR3 coding sequence is TGTGCCAGCAGGCAAGGGGGCTACGAGCAGTACTTC. It specifies CASRQGGYEQYF.

The CDR3 loop is CASPGLAGGGEQFF. The CDR3, as DNA: TGCGCCAGCCCGGGACTAGCGGGAGGCGGAGAGCAGTTCTTC. The chain uses TRBV10-2 and TRBJ2-1, with 15 bases aligning to TRBD2. The V segment lost 8 bases and the J segment 10 bases; nucleotides outside the gene matches: 6. Germline V gene data show CDR1 as WSHSY and CDR2 as SAAADI. The CDR3 sequence is 14 residues long.

The V call is TRBV28, the J call TRBJ2-1; a possible D gene is TRBD1 (5 bases). CDR3 size: 19 residues. V gave up 5 bases and J gave up 5 bases, with 28 bases separating them. CDR1 and CDR2 (germline): MDHEN, SYDVKM. The CDR3 sequence: CASSTLESKVQGQNNEQFF. CDR3 nucleotides: TGTGCCAGCAGTACCTTGGAATCGAAGGTCCAGGGCCAAAACAATGAGCAGTTCTTC.

This chain connects TRBV4-3 to TRBJ2-7; 8 positions match TRBD1. The trim removed 4 bases at V and 2 bases at J, leaving 7 bases unmatched. Germline loops: CDR1 LGHNA, CDR2 YSLEER. The CDR3 totals 15 residues. The CDR3 sequence is CASSPTGQGPYEQYF. The DNA of the CDR3 is TGCGCCAGCAGCCCAACAGGACAGGGACCCTACGAGCAGTACTTC.

The chain is built from TRBV6-5 and TRBJ2-7; D gene uncertain. The CDR3 runs 14 residues. Trimming left V 0 bases short and J 2 bases short, with 8 bases between. Germline lookup yields CDR1 MNHEY and CDR2 SVGAGI. The CDR3 reads CASSYSDGAYEQYF. CDR3 sequence (DNA): TGTGCCAGCAGTTACTCGGACGGAGCCTACGAGCAGTACTTC.

The chain links TRBV9 to TRBJ1-2; 10 nucleotides match TRBD1. CDR1 is SGDLS and CDR2 is YYNGEE in the germline V gene. V shed 1 base, J shed 4 bases, and the junction held 10 bases outside the gene matches. The CDR3 covers 17 residues. In nucleotides, the CDR3 is TGTGCCAGCAGCGTATGGGACAGGGGCGATCCTATCTATGGCTACACCTTC. Protein: CASSVWDRGDPIYGYTF.

Note on this clone: Within the sample, other DNA sequences also encode this same CDR3. V usage is TRBV7-6 and J usage is TRBJ2-7, with TRBD2 as a possible D gene (6 bases). CDR3 length equals 16 residues. Germline assignment: CDR1 SGHVS and CDR2 FNYEAQ. Trimming removed 6 bases from V and 0 bases from J, with 18 bases in between. The CDR3 is CASSLRGGASSYEQYF. The CDR3 bases are TGTGCCAGCAGTCTGAGAGGCGGGGCCAGCTCCTACGAGCAGTACTTC.

This clone appeared once. The chain recombines TRBV6-5 with TRBJ2-1, with 10 bases identical to TRBD2. V was pared by 6 bases and J by 4 bases, with 6 bases of the junction left unmatched. Germline V gene sequence: CDR1 MNHEY, CDR2 SVGAGI. CDR3 length: 15 residues. The CDR3 DNA follows: TGTGCCAGCAGCATAACTAGCGGGACTTACAATGAGCAGTTCTTC. The encoded protein is CASSITSGTYNEQFF.

This clone has only one observation. V usage is TRBV6-5 and J usage is TRBJ2-2; no firm D call. The length of the CDR3 is 14 residues. Germline-derived CDR1 and CDR2 are MNHEY and SVGAGI. Trimming left V 1 base short and J 5 bases short, with 8 bases between. The CDR3 sequence is CASSYLGYTGELFF. The CDR3 DNA follows: TGTGCCAGCAGTTACTTGGGTTATACCGGGGAGCTGTTTTTT.

The rearrangement joins TRBV4-1 to TRBJ2-7; D not resolved. The germline V and J ends were trimmed by 1 base and 2 bases, with 12 bases remaining between them. Germline V gene sequence: CDR1 MGHRA, CDR2 YSYEKL. CDR3 length: 15 residues. The CDR3 spells CASSQASTGTYEQYF. The DNA of the CDR3 is TGCGCCAGCAGCCAAGCTTCGACTGGAACCTACGAGCAGTACTTC.

The J gene is TRBJ2-1, the V gene TRBV7-3; D is unresolved. The CDR3 has 15 amino acids. Between the trimmed V and J ends, which lost 5 bases and 4 bases, there was a span of 15 bases. Germline assignment: CDR1 SGHTA and CDR2 FQGTGA. The chain's CDR3 is CASSQGPLGYNEQFF. The CDR3 nucleotides are TGTGCCAGCAGCCAAGGGCCGCTAGGTTACAATGAGCAGTTCTTC.

This clone was recorded once. V and J are TRBV7-9 and TRBJ2-7; no reliable D call. Germline V gene data show CDR1 as SEHNR and CDR2 as FQNEAQ (reference sequence). The CDR3 runs to 14 residues. V was trimmed by 5 bases and J by 3 bases, leaving 14 bases between them. DNA of the CDR3: TGTGCCAGCAGCCCTCACGCGGAGCACTACGAGCAGTACTTC. Protein: CASSPHAEHYEQYF.

This chain uses TRBV9 with TRBJ1-4; D is undetermined. The CDR3 is made up of 15 amino acids. Germline V CDR1 and CDR2: SGDLS, YYNGEE. V was pared by 2 bases and J by 0 bases, with 8 bases between. The CDR3 loop is CASSVRGATNEKLFF. The DNA for the CDR3 is TGTGCCAGCAGCGTCCGCGGGGCAACTAATGAAAAACTGTTTTTT.

The genes are TRBV9 and TRBJ2-3; 9 nucleotides line up with TRBD1. Germline assignment: CDR1 SGDLS and CDR2 YYNGEE. V trimming: 4 bases; J trimming: 0 bases; junction bases outside the gene matches: 3. The CDR3 covers 15 residues. The CDR3 bases are TGTGCCAGCAGCCTACAGGGGGCTAGCACAGATACGCAGTATTTT. Amino acid sequence: CASSLQGASTDTQYF.

The chain links TRBV19 to TRBJ1-1; 9 bases map to TRBD1. The V gene's germline CDR1 is LNHDA and CDR2 SQIVND (reference sequence). Losses at the gene ends were 3 bases for V and 7 bases for J; bases not matched to a gene: 3. The CDR3 is made up of 13 amino acids. The CDR3 protein is CASSISTGGEAFF. CDR3 bases: TGTGCCAGTAGTATCTCGACAGGGGGTGAAGCTTTCTTT. Variable domain in full (rest from reference TRBV19 and TRBJ1-1): DGGITQSPKYLFRKEGQNVTLSCEQNLNHDAMYWYRQDPGQGLRLIYYSQIVNDFQKGDIAEGYSVSREKKESFPLTVTSAQKNPTAFYLCASSISTGGEAFFGQGTRLTVV.

The J gene is TRBJ2-1, the V gene TRBV30; no clear D. Trimming cost V 7 bases and J 2 bases, with 15 bases left between them. Germline V CDR1 and CDR2: GTSNPN, SVGIG (reference sequence). CDR3 length: 14 amino acids. CDR3 nucleotides: TGTGCCTTAGCCCCCGCCGGCGCCTACAATGAGCAGTTCTTC. Amino acids: CALAPAGAYNEQFF. Full variable domain (rest looked up from reference TRBV30 and TRBJ2-1): SQTIHQWPATLVQPVGSPLSLECTVEGTSNPNLYWYRQAAGRGLQLLFYSVGIGQISSEVPQNLSASRPQDRQFILSSKKLLLSDSGFYLCALAPAGAYNEQFFGPGTRLTVL.

This chain connects TRBV29-1 to TRBJ1-1; D not resolved. CDR1 is SQVTM and CDR2 is ANQGSEA in the germline V gene. The CDR3 sequence is 13 residues long. The V and J ends lost 7 bases and 5 bases respectively, with 17 bases between them. The CDR3 coding sequence is TGCAGCGGCGGTATCGGTCTCGCGACTGAAGCTTTCTTT. This gives the protein CSGGIGLATEAFF.

The genes are TRBV6-5 and TRBJ1-3, with TRBD1 as a possible D gene (5 bases). The CDR3 has 14 amino acids. The V gene lost 8 bases and the J gene lost 0 bases, with 11 bases spanning the gap. Germline V gene data show CDR1 as MNHEY and CDR2 as SVGAGI. CDR3 in amino acids: CASGPQGSGNTIYF. The CDR3 DNA follows: TGTGCCAGCGGCCCCCAGGGCTCTGGAAACACCATATATTTT.

The V and J genes are TRBV4-2 and TRBJ2-1; 13 bases align to TRBD2. The CDR3 is 15 amino acids. V lost 4 bases and J lost 7; bases outside the gene matches: 4. Germline V gene lookup returns CDR1 LGHNA and CDR2 YNFKEQ. CDR3 protein: CASSRGLAGSNEQFF. The DNA for the CDR3 is TGTGCCAGCAGCCGGGGACTAGCGGGAAGTAATGAGCAGTTCTTC.

This clone has only one observation. The genes are TRBV7-9 and TRBJ2-1; perhaps TRBD2 as D (6 bases). Between the trimmed V and J ends, which lost 4 bases and 1 base, there was a span of 14 bases. The germline gives CDR1 SEHNR, CDR2 FQNEAQ (reference sequence). The CDR3 is made up of 16 amino acids. The DNA of the CDR3 is TGTGCCAGCAGCTCCGGGACTGGTCGGTCCTACAATGAGCAGTTCTTC. This encodes CASSSGTGRSYNEQFF. The full variable domain, with the rest looked up from reference TRBV7-9 and TRBJ2-1, is DTGVSQNPRHKITKRGQNVTFRCDPISEHNRLYWYRQTLGQGPEFLTYFQNEAQLEKSRLLSDRFSAERPKGSFSTLEIQRTEQGDSAMYLCASSSGTGRSYNEQFFGPGTRLTVL.